This T cell receptor (beta chain) comes out of a study of blood T cell repertoires in COVID-19. For the study at large: Sources were T cells, B-cell-depleted T cells, or PBMCs; the material itself was cDNA or gDNA.

Under the authors' procedure: Nucleated cell number was recorded as an estimate derived from reference gene primer amplification. Libraries were prepared by immunoSEQ multiplex PCR; TCRdb keeps only in-frame clonotypes and omits some of them. V, J and clone size were drawn from that table, and D and trimming were deduced from the DNA. The table has about 140,000 clones, about 86% seen once; the top ten hold 1.5%. A single count supports this clone. The receptor was derived from a woman in her sixties or seventies with acute or convalescent COVID-19. The material sequenced was peripheral blood.

CDR3 protein: CASSSSEKRNTEAFF. The DNA of the CDR3 is TGTGCCAGCAGTTCCTCGGAGAAGCGGAACACTGAAGCTTTCTTT. The genes are TRBV6-5 and TRBJ1-1; unclear D gene. CDR3 length: 15 amino acids. CDR1 is MNHEY and CDR2 is SVGAGI in the germline V gene. V was trimmed by 4 bases and J by 1 base, leaving 13 bases between them.